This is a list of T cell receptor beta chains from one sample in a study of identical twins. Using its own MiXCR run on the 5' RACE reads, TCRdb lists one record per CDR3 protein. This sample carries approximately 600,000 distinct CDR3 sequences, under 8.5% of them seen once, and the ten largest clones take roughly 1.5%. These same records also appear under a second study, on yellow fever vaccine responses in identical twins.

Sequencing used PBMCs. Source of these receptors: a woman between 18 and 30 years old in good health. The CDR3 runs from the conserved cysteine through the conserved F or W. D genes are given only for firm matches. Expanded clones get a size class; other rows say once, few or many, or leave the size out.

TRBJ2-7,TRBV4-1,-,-,TGCGCCAGCAGCCAAGACGTTGCGGGAAAGAACGAGCAGTACTTC,CASSQDVAGKNEQYF
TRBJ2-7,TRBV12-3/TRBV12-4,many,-,TGTGCCAGCAGTTTATCTGGTTTCTCCTACGAGCAGTACTTC,CASSLSGFSYEQYF
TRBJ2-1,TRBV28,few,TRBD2,TGTGCCAGTCATCCGGGACTAGCGGCCAATGAGCAGTTCTTC,CASHPGLAANEQFF
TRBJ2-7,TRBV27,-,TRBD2,TGTGCCAGCACCCTTCCGGGTTGGGGGAGGGCCAGGTTGGTCGAGCAGTACTTC,CASTLPGWGRARLVEQYF
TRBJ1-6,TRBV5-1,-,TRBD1,TGCGCCAGCAGGCGTGACAGGGGGTCTAATAATTCACCCCTCCACTTT,CASRRDRGSNNSPLHF
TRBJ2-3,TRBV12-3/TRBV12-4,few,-,TGTGCCAGCAGTTTACGCCCAGCGGGCCCTAGCACAGATACGCAGTATTTT,CASSLRPAGPSTDTQYF
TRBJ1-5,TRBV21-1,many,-,TGTGCCAGCAGCAAATTTCGCCTACAGGGAAACACCAGCAATCAGCCCCAGCATTTT,CASSKFRLQGNTSNQPQHF
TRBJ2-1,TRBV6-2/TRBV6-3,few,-,TGTGCCAGCAGTTACCCCTACCTCTCTGGGGGCCGTAGGGACAATGAGCAGTTCTTC,CASSYPYLSGGRRDNEQFF
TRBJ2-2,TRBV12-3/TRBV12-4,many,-,TGTGCCAGCAGTTTAGCTGGGGTTTTAGGAGGGTCCGGGGAGCTGTTTTTT,CASSLAGVLGGSGELFF
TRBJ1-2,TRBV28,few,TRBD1,TGTGCCAGCAGCCAAGACAGGGGGAGCTACACCTTC,CASSQDRGSYTF
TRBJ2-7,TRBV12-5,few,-,TGTGCTAGTGGTCCGAGCGCATACAGCTCCTACGAGCAGTACTTC,CASGPSAYSSYEQYF
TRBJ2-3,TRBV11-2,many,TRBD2,TGTGCCAGCACCTTGGGGGGAGGGCCAGATACGCAGTATTTT,CASTLGGGPDTQYF
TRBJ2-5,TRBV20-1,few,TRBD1,TGCAGTGCTAGGGGGACAGTGTGGGAGACCCAGTACTTC,CSARGTVWETQYF
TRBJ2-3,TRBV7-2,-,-,TGTGCCAGCAGCTTAGTTCGGGGAGATACGCAGTATTTT,CASSLVRGDTQYF
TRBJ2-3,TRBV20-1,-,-,TGCAGTGCTAGAACCCCCGCCGGCCCCACAGATACGCAGTATTTT,CSARTPAGPTDTQYF
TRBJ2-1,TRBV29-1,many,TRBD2,TGCAGCGTTGGGACCGGTCGTAGCGGGGAAACGTTCTTC,CSVGTGRSGETFF
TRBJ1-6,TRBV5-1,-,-,TGCGCCAGCAGCTTGGCCGGGAGGGGTGATTCACCCCTCCACTTT,CASSLAGRGDSPLHF
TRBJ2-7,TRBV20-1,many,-,TGCAGTGCCTCGCGAGAGCTGAACGAGCAGTACTTC,CSASRELNEQYF
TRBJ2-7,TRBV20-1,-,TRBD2,TGCAGTGCTAGAGATGAAGGCAACGGGGGGACCTACGAGCAGTACTTC,CSARDEGNGGTYEQYF
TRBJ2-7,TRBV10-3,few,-,TGTGCCATCAGTGAGTCTGGGCAAAGGGAGCAGTACTTC,CAISESGQREQYF
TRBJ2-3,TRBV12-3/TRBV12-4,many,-,TGTGCCAGCAGTTTCCGTAGCGAAGGAGCAGATACGCAGTATTTT,CASSFRSEGADTQYF
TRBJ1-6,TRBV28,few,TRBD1,TGTGCCAGCACATCTAACCGCCTCCGGGACAGAGGCTCCTATAATTCACCCCTCCACTTT,CASTSNRLRDRGSYNSPLHF
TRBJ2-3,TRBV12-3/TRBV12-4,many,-,TGTGCCAGCAGCTTAGTGAGCACAGATACGCAGTATTTT,CASSLVSTDTQYF
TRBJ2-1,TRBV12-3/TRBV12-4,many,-,TGTGCCAGCAGTTTGAGTAACGGCTACAATGAGCAGTTCTTC,CASSLSNGYNEQFF
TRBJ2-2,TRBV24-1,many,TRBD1,TGTGCCACTGGGGGACAGGGAAAAGGCGGGGAGCTGTTTTTT,CATGGQGKGGELFF
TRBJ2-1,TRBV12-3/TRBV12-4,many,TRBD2,TGTGCCAGCAGGCGGACGGCGGGAGCGACCTACAATGAGCAGTTCTTC,CASRRTAGATYNEQFF
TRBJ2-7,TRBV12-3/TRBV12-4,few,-,TGTGCCAGCAGTACGCGACAGGACAAATCCTACGAGCAGTACTTC,CASSTRQDKSYEQYF